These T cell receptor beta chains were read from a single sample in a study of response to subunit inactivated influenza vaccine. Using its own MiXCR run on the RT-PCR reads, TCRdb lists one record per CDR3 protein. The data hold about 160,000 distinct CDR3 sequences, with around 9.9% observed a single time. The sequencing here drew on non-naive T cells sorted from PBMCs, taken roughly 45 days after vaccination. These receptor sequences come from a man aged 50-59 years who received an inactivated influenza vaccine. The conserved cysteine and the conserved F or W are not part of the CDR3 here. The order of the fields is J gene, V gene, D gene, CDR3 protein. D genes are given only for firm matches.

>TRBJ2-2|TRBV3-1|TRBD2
ASRQGLAGSTGELF
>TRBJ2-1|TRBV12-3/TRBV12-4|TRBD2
ASSRTGGGQNEQF
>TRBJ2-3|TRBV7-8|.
ASSGGLTDTQY
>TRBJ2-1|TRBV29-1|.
SVGNTQVEQF
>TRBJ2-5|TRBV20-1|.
SASPRQSKETQY
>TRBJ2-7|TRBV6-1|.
ASSELIAVRGEQY
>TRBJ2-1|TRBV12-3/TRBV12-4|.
ASSLLAARNEQF
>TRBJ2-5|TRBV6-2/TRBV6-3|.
ASSPRARSETQY
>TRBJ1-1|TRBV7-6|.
ASSPRAQAGTEAF
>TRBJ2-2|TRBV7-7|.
ASSPTTGGSTGELF
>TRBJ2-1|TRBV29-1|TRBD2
SVETPPRGGSYNEQF
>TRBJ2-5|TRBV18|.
ASSPGGETQY
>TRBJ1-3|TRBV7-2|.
ASSPDFHSGNTIY
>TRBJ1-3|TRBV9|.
ASSESGLSGNTIY
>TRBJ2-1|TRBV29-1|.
SVGLGTGINEQF
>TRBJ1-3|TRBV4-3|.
ASSQDRPGRGNTIY
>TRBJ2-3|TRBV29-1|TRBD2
SVDIAGGTDTQY
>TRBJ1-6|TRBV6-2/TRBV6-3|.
ASSSLQQGYNSLLH
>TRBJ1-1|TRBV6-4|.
ASSVGENTEAF
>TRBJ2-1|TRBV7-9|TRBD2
ASSFIPGGPYNEQF
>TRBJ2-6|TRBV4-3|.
ASSQEFASGANVLT
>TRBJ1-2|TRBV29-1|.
SAQGGHGYT
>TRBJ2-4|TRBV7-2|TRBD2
ASSQDPTSQNIQY
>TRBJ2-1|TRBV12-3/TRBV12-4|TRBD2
ASSRTSGRASNEQF
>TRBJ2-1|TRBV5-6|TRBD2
ASSPTPLAGWQNEQF
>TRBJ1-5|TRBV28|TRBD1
ASRPQGVFSNQPQH
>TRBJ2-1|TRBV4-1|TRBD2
ASSQGVMGLAGGPRF
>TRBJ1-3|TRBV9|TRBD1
ASSARDRGNTIY
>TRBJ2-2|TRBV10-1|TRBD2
ASSLRGLAGNTGELF
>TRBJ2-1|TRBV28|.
ASSLNEQF
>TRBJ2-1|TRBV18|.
ASSPVGSSYNEQF
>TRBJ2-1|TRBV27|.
ASRGPSLVNEQF